This T cell receptor beta chain was captured by sequencing in a study of shared clonotypes between healthy human individuals (dated by TCRdb to 2018 to 2020). Study-wide context: The cohort comprised two women and a few men aged 18 to 49 years. Per donor, three plates each were used for CD4 naive and CD4 memory, two for CD8 naive, and one for CD8 memory. To estimate repertoire size and how much clonotype sharing occurs between individuals, the study deeply sequenced the blood TCR repertoires of 4 to 6 healthy adults. To increase sequencing depth and limit assay-specific biases, different laboratories used diverse techniques to prepare libraries and sequence TCR repertoires. Each donor's leukapheresis produced roughly between about 0.85 and 10 billion PBMCs. Points the paper makes about the study in general: Based on pairwise subsampling, the degree of clonotype sharing among donors was expected to be affected by sequencing depth. Sampling was limited to blood, and TCR repertoires in tissue likely differ from TCR repertoires in blood. The genetic and exposure-history diversity represented was limited by the small number of donors. About 4.5% of naive CD4, roughly 3.5% of naive CD8, about 2.1% of memory CD4, and 0.35% to 0.4% of memory CD8 clonotypes were shared across several donors. Compared with non-shared clonotypes, the clonotypes found in all four sorted-subset donors had higher generation probabilities. Naive subsets generally had larger estimated clonotype richness than memory subsets did. Rarefaction of sorted-subset datasets indicated incomplete sequencing despite the large sequencing depth.

Healthy HIV-negative adults with no recently reported acute infections or vaccinations were included as donors. All donors were Caucasian adults living in Nashville, Tennessee, USA. CD4+ T cells were enriched by magnetic negative selection; naive cells were then positively selected on CD45RA, and the negative fraction formed the memory subset. After blood collection by leukapheresis, PBMCs were isolated using Ficoll-Histopaque density gradient centrifugation and then cryopreserved in the vapor phase of liquid nitrogen. Analytical flow cytometry was used to check the purity and quantity of every magnetically sorted T cell population. From each sorted fraction, genomic DNA was isolated and quantified by UV absorbance on a Nanodrop 2000c. Using the deep immunoSEQ assay, TCR CDR3 regions were amplified from genomic DNA by multiplex PCR. Extracted genomic DNA from each cell subset was distributed evenly across all wells of several immunoSEQ 96-well plates, and each plate was treated as a replicate. For sorted subsets, roughly 190 ng of genomic DNA, equivalent to 25,000 to 30,000 T cell genomes, went into each replicate PCR. Purified libraries were measured with a Qubit 3.0 fluorometer, size-checked on a Bioanalyzer 2100, and measured again with the KAPA Library Quantification kit. Every immunoSEQ 96-well plate was sequenced on a dedicated single-read 150-cycle Illumina NextSeq 550 flow cell. The paper's processing steps were these. Because the immunoSEQ output included only junctional sequences and no quality scores, the filtering could not be the same as the filtering used for full-length reads. Sequences were annotated with PyIR, a Python wrapper for IgBLAST v1.9, and V/J genes and CDR3 were assigned using IMGT germline references. Reads were removed for weak V/J assignments (E-value above 1e-6), missing CDR3, stop codons, out-of-frame junctions, or ambiguous translated residues. V3J clonotypes were defined by identical inferred V gene, J gene, and CDR3 amino acid sequence. The percentage overlap between two repertoires was calculated by dividing the number of shared unique clonotypes by the size of the smaller repertoire. Three approaches were used to assess repertoire richness: RTK rarefaction, the Chao1 estimator, and Recon v2.1 estimates of unobserved clonotypes. OLGA was used to compute generation probabilities for all TCRbeta clonotypes that the gDNA method yielded from a few donors. Entries here come from immuneACCESS through TCRdb and include only in-frame sequences with V and J called. Some clones fail to appear in such tables; in the studies checked, an unresolved V gene covers under half of the shortfall, and the cause of the remainder is unknown. V, J and clone size are taken as reported in that table, and D and trimming were inferred from the DNA itself. Recorded for this sample are approximately 2.5 million clones; around 94% of them occurred a single time. The leading ten clones occupy over 0.12% of the sample.

With respect to this clone: Which antigen it targets is not known. No much larger clone is present one base from it, and per-base qualities are unavailable.

CDR1 and CDR2 are read off the germline V gene (reference sequence) as MNHNY and SVGAGI. The CDR3 numbers 15 residues from cysteine through phenylalanine. Kept here is only the CDR3 DNA, which spans 45 bases and is read in frame from base 1. A distance of 13 bases separates the germline ends of V and J, which lose 0 bases and 7 bases respectively. The receptor comes from a man aged 18-30 years in good health. The specimen sequenced was naive CD4+ T cells sorted from blood. Taken with the paper, the label for cell subset or site translates to: CD45RA+ positively selected. The sequence is built from TRBV6-6 and TRBJ1-5; a tentative D match to TRBD1 spans 5 bases. This receptor carries the CDR3 CASSYSLRGGQPQHF. The nucleotide sequence is given as TGTGCCAGCAGTTACTCGTTGAGGGGTGGACAGCCCCAGCATTTT.